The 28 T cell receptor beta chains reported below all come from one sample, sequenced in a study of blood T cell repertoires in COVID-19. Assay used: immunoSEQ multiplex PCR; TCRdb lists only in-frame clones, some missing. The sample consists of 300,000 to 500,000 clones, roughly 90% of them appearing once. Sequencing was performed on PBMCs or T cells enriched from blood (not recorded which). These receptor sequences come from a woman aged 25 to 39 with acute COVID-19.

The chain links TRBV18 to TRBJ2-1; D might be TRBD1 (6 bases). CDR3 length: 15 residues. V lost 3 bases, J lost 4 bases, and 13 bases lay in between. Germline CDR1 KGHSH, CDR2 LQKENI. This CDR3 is CASSPSTGPYNEQFF. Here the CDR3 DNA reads TGTGCCAGCTCACCCTCTACAGGGCCTTACAATGAGCAGTTCTTC.

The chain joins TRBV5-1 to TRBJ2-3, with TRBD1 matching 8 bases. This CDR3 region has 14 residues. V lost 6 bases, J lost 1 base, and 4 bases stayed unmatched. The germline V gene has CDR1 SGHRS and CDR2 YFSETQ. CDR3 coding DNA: TGCGCCAGCACCCAGGGGGCGGGCACAGATACGCAGTATTTT. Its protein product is CASTQGAGTDTQYF.

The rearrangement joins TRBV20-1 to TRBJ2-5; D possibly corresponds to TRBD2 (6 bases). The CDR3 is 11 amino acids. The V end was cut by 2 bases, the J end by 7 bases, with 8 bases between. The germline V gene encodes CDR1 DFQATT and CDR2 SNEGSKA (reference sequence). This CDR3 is CSARNGGTQYF. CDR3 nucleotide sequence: TGCAGTGCTAGAAACGGGGGGACCCAGTACTTC.

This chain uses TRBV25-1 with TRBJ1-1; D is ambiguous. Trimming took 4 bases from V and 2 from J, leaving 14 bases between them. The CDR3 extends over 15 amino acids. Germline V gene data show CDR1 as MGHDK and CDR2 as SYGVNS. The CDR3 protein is CASSVHQTGNTEAFF. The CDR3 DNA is TGTGCCAGCAGTGTACATCAAACGGGTAACACTGAAGCTTTCTTT.

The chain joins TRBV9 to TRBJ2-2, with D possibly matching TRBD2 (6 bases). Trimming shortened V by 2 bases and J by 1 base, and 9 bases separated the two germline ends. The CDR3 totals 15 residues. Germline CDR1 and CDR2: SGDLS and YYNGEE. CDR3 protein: CASSVGGKNTGELFF. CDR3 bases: TGTGCCAGCAGCGTGGGGGGAAAGAACACCGGGGAGCTGTTTTTT.

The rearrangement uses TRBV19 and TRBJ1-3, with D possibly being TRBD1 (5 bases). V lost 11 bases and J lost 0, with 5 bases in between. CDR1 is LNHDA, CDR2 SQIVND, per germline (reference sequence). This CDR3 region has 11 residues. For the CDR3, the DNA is TGTGCCGGGGCCTCTGGAAACACCATATATTTT. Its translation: CAGASGNTIYF.

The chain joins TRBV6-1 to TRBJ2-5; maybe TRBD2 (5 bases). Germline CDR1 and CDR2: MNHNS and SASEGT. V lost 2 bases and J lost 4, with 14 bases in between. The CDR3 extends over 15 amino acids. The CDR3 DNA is TGTGCCAGCAGTGAAACCACTAGAGGGCGAGAGACCCAGTACTTC. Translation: CASSETTRGRETQYF.

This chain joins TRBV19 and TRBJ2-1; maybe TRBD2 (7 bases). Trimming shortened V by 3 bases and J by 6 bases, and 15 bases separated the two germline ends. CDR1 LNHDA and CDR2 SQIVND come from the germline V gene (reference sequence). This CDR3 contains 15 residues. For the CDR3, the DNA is TGTGCCAGTAGTATTGGAGGGGGGGCAAGCAATGAGCAGTTCTTC. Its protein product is CASSIGGGASNEQFF.

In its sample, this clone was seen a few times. CDR3 DNA: TGTGCCAGCAGCTGGGGAGGGCTGAAGGACTACACCTTC. It is translated as CASSWGGLKDYTF. The chain employs TRBV5-6 and TRBJ1-2; unclear D gene. Germline V CDR1 and CDR2: SGHDT, YYEEEE. There are 13 residues in the CDR3. Trimming left V 3 bases short and J 10 bases short, with 16 bases between.

The CDR3 sequence: CASSIDPRTANYGYTF. CDR3 nucleotides: TGTGCCAGTAGTATAGACCCCAGGACAGCCAACTATGGCTACACCTTC. The V and J genes are TRBV19 and TRBJ1-2; tentatively, D is TRBD1 (6 bases). The CDR3 extends over 16 amino acids. Trimming pared 0 bases from V and 2 bases from J, leaving 13 bases between. Germline CDR1 LNHDA, CDR2 SQIVND (reference sequence).

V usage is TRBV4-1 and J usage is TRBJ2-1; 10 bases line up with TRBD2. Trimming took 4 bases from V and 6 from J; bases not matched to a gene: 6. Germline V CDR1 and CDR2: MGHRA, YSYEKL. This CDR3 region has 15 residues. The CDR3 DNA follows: TGCGCCAGCAGCCCCCGGCTAGCGGGGGCCAATGAGCAGTTCTTC. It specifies CASSPRLAGANEQFF.

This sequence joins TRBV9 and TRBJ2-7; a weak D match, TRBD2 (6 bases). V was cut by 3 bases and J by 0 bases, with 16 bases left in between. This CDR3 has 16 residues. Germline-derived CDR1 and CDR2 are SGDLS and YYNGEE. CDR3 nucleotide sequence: TGTGCCAGCAGCGCGGGGACTTCGACAAGCTCCTACGAGCAGTACTTC. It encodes CASSAGTSTSSYEQYF.

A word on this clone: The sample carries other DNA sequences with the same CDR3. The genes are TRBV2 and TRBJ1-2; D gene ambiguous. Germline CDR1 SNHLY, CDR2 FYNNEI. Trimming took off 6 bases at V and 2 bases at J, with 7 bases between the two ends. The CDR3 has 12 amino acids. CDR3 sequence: CASRAGNYGYTF. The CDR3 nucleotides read TGTGCCAGCAGGGCAGGCAACTATGGCTACACCTTC.

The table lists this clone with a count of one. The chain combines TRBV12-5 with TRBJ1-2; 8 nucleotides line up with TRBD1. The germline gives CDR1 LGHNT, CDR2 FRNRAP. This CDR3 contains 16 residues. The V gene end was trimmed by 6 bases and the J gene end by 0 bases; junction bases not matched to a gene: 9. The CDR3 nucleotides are TGTGCTAGTGGGCCACCGACAGGGGTCCCTAACTATGGCTACACCTTC. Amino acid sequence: CASGPPTGVPNYGYTF. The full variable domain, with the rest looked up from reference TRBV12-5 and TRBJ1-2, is DARVTQTPRHKVTEMGQEVTMRCQPILGHNTVFWYRQTMMQGLELLAYFRNRAPLDDSGMPKDRFSAEMPDATLATLKIQPSEPRDSAVYFCASGPPTGVPNYGYTFGSGTRLTVV.

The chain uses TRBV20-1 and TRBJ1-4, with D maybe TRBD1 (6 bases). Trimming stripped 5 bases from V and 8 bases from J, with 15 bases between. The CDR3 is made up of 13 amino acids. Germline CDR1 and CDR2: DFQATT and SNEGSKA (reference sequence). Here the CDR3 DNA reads TGCAGTGCTCGTGACAGGTTAAGCGAAAAACTGTTTTTT. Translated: CSARDRLSEKLFF.

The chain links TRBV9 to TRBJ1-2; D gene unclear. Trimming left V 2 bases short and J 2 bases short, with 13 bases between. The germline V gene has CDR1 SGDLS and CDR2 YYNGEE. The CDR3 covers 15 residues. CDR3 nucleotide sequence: TGTGCCAGCAGCGTGGACGGGAACCTGAACTATGGCTACACCTTC. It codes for CASSVDGNLNYGYTF.

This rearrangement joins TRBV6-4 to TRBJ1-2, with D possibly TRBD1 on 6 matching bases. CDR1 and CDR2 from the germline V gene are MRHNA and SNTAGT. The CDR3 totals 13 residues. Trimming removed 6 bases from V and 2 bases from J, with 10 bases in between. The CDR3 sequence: CASSTGTNYGYTF. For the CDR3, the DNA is TGTGCCAGCAGCACCGGGACAAACTATGGCTACACCTTC.

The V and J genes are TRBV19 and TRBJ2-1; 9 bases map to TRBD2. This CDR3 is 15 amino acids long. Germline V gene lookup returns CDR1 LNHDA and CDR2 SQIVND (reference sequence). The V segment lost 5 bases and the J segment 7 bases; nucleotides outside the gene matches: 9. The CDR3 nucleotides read TGTGCCAGTAGTTATCCGGGACTAGCCTCAAATGAGCAGTTCTTC. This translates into CASSYPGLASNEQFF.

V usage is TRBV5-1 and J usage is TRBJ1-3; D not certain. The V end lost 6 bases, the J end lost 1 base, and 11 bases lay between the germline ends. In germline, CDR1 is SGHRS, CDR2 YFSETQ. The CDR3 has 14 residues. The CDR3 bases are TGCGCCAGCACCTACGATCCATCTGGAAACACCATATATTTT. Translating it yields CASTYDPSGNTIYF.

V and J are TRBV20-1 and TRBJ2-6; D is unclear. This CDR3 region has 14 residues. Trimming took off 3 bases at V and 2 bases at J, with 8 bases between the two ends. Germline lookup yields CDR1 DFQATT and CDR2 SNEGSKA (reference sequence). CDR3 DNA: TGCAGTGCTAGTCCGGTAGCTGGGGCCAACGTCCTGACTTTC. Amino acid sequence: CSASPVAGANVLTF.

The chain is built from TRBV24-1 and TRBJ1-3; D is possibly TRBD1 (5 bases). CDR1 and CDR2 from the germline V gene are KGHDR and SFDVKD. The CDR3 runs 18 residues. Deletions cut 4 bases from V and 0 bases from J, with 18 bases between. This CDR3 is CATSDPAKTDSSGNTIYF. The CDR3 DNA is TGTGCCACCAGTGACCCAGCTAAGACAGATTCCTCTGGAAACACCATATATTTT.

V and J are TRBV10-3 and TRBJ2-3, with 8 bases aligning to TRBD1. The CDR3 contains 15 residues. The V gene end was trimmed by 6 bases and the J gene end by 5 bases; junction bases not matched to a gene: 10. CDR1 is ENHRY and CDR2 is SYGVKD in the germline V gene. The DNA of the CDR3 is TGTGCCATCAGCCGCAGGGGGCGCATTGAAGATACGCAGTATTTT. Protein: CAISRRGRIEDTQYF.

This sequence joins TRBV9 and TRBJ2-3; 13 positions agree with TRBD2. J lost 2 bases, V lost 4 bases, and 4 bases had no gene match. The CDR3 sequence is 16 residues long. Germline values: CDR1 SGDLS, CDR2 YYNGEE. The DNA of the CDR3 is TGTGCCAGCAGCCCCACTAGCGGGGGGGTCACAGATACGCAGTATTTT. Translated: CASSPTSGGVTDTQYF.

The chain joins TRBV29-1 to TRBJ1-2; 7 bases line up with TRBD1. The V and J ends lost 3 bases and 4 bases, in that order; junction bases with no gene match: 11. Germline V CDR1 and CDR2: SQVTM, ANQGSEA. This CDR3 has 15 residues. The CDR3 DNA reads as TGCAGCGTTGACGGTCGGGACAGCCTTAGCTATGGCTACACCTTC. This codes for CSVDGRDSLSYGYTF. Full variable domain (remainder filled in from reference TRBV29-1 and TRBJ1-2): SAVISQKPSRDICQRGTSLTIQCQVDSQVTMMFWYRQQPGQSLTLIATANQGSEATYESGFVIDKFPISRPNLTFSTLTVSNMSPEDSSIYLCSVDGRDSLSYGYTFGSGTRLTVV.

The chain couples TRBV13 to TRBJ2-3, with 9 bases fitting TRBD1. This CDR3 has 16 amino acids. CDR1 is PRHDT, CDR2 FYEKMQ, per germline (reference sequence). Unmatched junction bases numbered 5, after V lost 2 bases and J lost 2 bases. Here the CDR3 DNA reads TGTGCCAGCAGCTTACTGGGACAGGGCCACACAGATACGCAGTATTTT. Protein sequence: CASSLLGQGHTDTQYF. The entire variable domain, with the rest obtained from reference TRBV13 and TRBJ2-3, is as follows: AAGVIQSPRHLIKEKRETATLKCYPIPRHDTVYWYQQGPGQDPQFLISFYEKMQSDKGSIPDRFSAQQFSDYHSELNMSSLELGDSALYFCASSLLGQGHTDTQYFGPGTRLTVL.

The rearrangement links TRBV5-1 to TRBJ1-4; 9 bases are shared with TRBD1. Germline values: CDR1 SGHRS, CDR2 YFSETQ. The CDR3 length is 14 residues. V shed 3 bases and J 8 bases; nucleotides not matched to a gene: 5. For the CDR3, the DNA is TGCGCCAGCAGCTGGGACAGGGCTGGCGAAAAACTGTTTTTT. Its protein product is CASSWDRAGEKLFF.

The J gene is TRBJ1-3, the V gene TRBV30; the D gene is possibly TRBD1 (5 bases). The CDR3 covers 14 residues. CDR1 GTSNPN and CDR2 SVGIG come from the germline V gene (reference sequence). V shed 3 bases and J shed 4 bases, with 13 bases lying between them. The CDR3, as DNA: TGTGCCTGGAGGACTCAGGGTGCGGGAAACACCATATATTTT. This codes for CAWRTQGAGNTIYF.

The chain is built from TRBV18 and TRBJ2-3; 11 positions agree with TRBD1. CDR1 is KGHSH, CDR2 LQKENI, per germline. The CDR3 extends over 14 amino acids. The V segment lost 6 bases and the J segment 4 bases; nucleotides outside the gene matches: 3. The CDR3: CASSGGQGADTQYF. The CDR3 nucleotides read TGTGCCAGCTCCGGGGGACAGGGGGCAGATACGCAGTATTTT.